This T cell receptor (beta chain) was captured in a study of blood T cell repertoires in COVID-19. At the level of the study: The analysed material was cDNA or gDNA that came from T cells, B-cell-depleted T cells, or PBMCs.

Trimming stripped 7 bases from V and 5 bases from J, with 14 bases between. The CDR3 contains 13 residues. In the authors' workflow: The authors estimated nucleated cell counts from reference gene primer amplification. Some clones are missing from TCRdb's copy, which holds only in-frame ones; the method was immunoSEQ multiplex PCR. V and J calls and clone size are those listed in that table; D and trimming were worked out from the DNA. The data hold roughly 150,000 clones, with roughly 89% observed a single time. The sequenced sample consisted of PBMCs or T cells enriched from blood (not recorded which). The chain couples TRBV12-3 or TRBV12-4 to TRBJ1-1; D is possibly TRBD1 (5 bases). The clonotype was recovered from a man aged 45 to 65 who had recovered from COVID-19. The CDR3 loop reads CASTRDSATEAFF. In nucleotides, the CDR3 is TGTGCCAGCACCCGGGACTCGGCGACTGAAGCTTTCTTT.